Each of the 20 T cell receptor beta chains below was sequenced from the same sample in a study of T cells in Graves' hyperthyroidism and ophthalmopathy (dated by TCRdb to between 2019 and 2020). Receptor amplification or capture employed multiplex PCR. Sequencing was performed on an Illumina HiSeq 2000. TCR beta CDR3 regions were amplified from RNA transcripts. For the first round of RT-PCR on the TCR CDR3, the HTBI primer set was used together with the Qiagen OneStep RT-PCR kit. In TCRdb, the public reads were trimmed at Q25 with fastp and aligned with MiXCR, with productive beta chains retained. Duplicate CDR3 protein sequences are folded into a single record with the most common DNA and genes. The sample yields 600,000 to 900,000 distinct CDR3 sequences; 16% were counted once. Under 9.5% of the sample lies in the top ten. Sequenced material: blood. The receptors were gathered from a man in his late teens or twenties with Graves' hyperthyroidism.

CDR3 in amino acids: CSAHGLAGRNTQYF. In nucleotides, the CDR3 is TGCAGTGCCCATGGACTAGCGGGACGAAATACGCAGTATTTT. The chain employs TRBV20-1 and TRBJ2-3; 12 bases match TRBD2. The trim removed 6 bases at V and 7 bases at J, leaving 8 bases unmatched. Germline CDR1 reads DFQATT; CDR2 reads SNEGSKA (reference sequence). This CDR3 spans 14 amino acids.

Ten or more counts support this clonotype. This chain uses TRBV2 with TRBJ2-7; the match to TRBD1 covers 11 bases. Germline V gene lookup returns CDR1 SNHLY and CDR2 FYNNEI. Trimming at V came to 2 bases and at J to 4 bases, leaving 4 bases not matched to a gene. The CDR3 totals 15 residues. The CDR3 DNA is TGTGCCAGCAGTGAACGGACAGGGGGCAATTACGAGCAGTACTTC. It codes for CASSERTGGNYEQYF.

The sample holds a few counts of this clonotype. The DNA of the CDR3 is TGTGCCAGCAGCTCAATCGGGACGCGGCAAGAGACCCAGTACTTC. The encoded protein is CASSSIGTRQETQYF. The chain couples TRBV11-2 to TRBJ2-5; the D call may be TRBD1 or TRBD2 (5 bases each). The germline V gene has CDR1 SGHAT and CDR2 FQNNGV. V was cut by 4 bases and J by 2 bases, with 14 bases left in between. The CDR3 consists of 15 residues.

This clonotype was detected ten times or more. The chain links TRBV27 to TRBJ2-5; D may be TRBD1 (8 bases). Germline CDR1 reads MNHEY; CDR2 reads SMNVEV (reference sequence). Deletions cut 3 bases from V and 5 bases from J, with 13 bases between. The CDR3 contains 14 residues. CDR3 region: CASSFDRGGETQYF. Here the CDR3 DNA reads TGTGCCAGCAGTTTCGACAGGGGAGGGGAGACCCAGTACTTC.

This clonotype was picked up a small number of times. The CDR3 here is CAWTDRIGGGYTF. CDR3 bases: TGTGCCTGGACCGACAGGATTGGAGGTGGCTACACCTTC. The chain employs TRBV30 and TRBJ1-2, with TRBD1 as a possible D gene (6 bases). V was cut by 4 bases and J by 7 bases, with 16 bases left in between. The CDR3 consists of 13 residues. Germline assignment: CDR1 GTSNPN and CDR2 SVGIG (reference sequence).

This clonotype came up many times. CDR3: CASSSGQGHYEQYF. In nucleotides, the CDR3 is TGTGCCAGCAGCTCGGGACAGGGTCACTACGAGCAGTACTTC. The chain carries TRBV28 and TRBJ2-7, with 9 nucleotides matching TRBD1. The CDR3 is made up of 14 amino acids. Unmatched junction bases numbered 6, after V lost 6 bases and J lost 3 bases. CDR1 and CDR2 from the germline V gene are MDHEN and SYDVKM. The full variable domain, completed using reference TRBV28 and TRBJ2-7, is DVKVTQSSRYLVKRTGEKVFLECVQDMDHENMFWYRQDPGLGLRLIYFSYDVKMKEKGDIPEGYSVSREKKERFSLILESASTNQTSMYLCASSSGQGHYEQYFGPGTRLTVT.

This clonotype was recorded a few times. The chain couples TRBV29-1 to TRBJ2-7, with TRBD1 matching over 11 bases. V gave up 5 bases and J gave up 4 bases; unmatched junction bases: 7. Germline CDR1 and CDR2: SQVTM and ANQGSEA. The CDR3 covers 14 residues. For the CDR3, the DNA is TGCAGCGTTCCTGGGACAGGGGGGGAATACGAGCAGTACTTC. As protein: CSVPGTGGEYEQYF.

This clonotype came up many times. The V call is TRBV6-1, the J call TRBJ2-7, with TRBD2 identical over 8 bases. CDR3 length: 16 residues. Germline CDR1 MNHNS, CDR2 SASEGT. V dropped 3 bases and J dropped 3; count of bases not matched to a gene: 10. The DNA of the CDR3 is TGTGCCAGCAGTGAGGCTAGCGGGTGGGGTCTCTACGAGCAGTACTTC. It codes for CASSEASGWGLYEQYF.

Concerning this clonotype itself: A much larger clone lies one base from this, so it may be a read error. The chain is built from TRBV7-2 and TRBJ1-1; D uncertain. CDR1 and CDR2 from the germline V gene are SGHTA and FQGNSA. The CDR3 has 14 residues. In nucleotides, the CDR3 is TGTGCCGGCAGCTTCTACTTAACGGTCACTGAAGCTTTCTTT. Protein product: CAGSFYLTVTEAFF.

The table lists this clonotype with a few counts. The V gene is TRBV24-1, the J gene TRBJ2-2, with 12 bases that match TRBD2. Unmatched junction bases numbered 7, after V lost 3 bases and J lost 3 bases. This CDR3 is built from 18 residues. CDR1 and CDR2 (germline): KGHDR, SFDVKD. CDR3: CATSDPASGRAHTGELFF. The CDR3 DNA follows: TGTGCCACCAGTGATCCTGCTAGCGGGAGGGCCCACACCGGGGAGCTGTTTTTT.

This clonotype was seen ten or more times. The rearrangement uses TRBV6-1 and TRBJ1-1; D gene unclear. The germline V gene has CDR1 MNHNS and CDR2 SASEGT. The V end was cut by 4 bases, the J end by 5 bases, with 11 bases between. The CDR3 is made up of 13 amino acids. This CDR3 is CASSVWVVTEAFF. For the CDR3, the DNA is TGTGCCAGCAGTGTTTGGGTTGTAACTGAAGCTTTCTTT.

The gene calls are TRBV6-2 or TRBV6-3 and TRBJ1-5; perhaps TRBD1 as D (5 bases). This CDR3 comprises 18 residues. Germline values: CDR1 MNHEY, CDR2 SVGEGT. V shed 2 bases and J shed 4 bases, with 21 bases lying between them. In DNA form, the CDR3 reads TGTGCCAGCAGTTACCCCAGTGTACAGGATTTATCTAATCAGCCCCAGCATTTT. Protein: CASSYPSVQDLSNQPQHF.

This clonotype has more than one count but fewer than ten. The CDR3 nucleotides read TGTGCCAGCAGCTTAGCGGCCGCGGGGGGCCCGATCTCCCTCCACTTT. Translation gives CASSLAAAGGPISLHF. The rearrangement links TRBV11-2 to TRBJ1-6; the D gene is possibly TRBD1 (6 bases). V shed 1 base and J shed 14 bases, with 21 bases lying between them. The germline V gene has CDR1 SGHAT and CDR2 FQNNGV. CDR3 length: 16 amino acids.

This rearrangement joins TRBV20-1 to TRBJ1-2; D remains unclear. The CDR3 has 10 amino acids. Germline CDR1 and CDR2: DFQATT and SNEGSKA (reference sequence). The germline V and J ends were trimmed by 2 bases and 12 bases, with 10 bases remaining between them. The CDR3 region has the DNA TGCAGTGCTAGACAGAGGTTCAACACCTTC. Amino acid sequence: CSARQRFNTF.

The chain is built from TRBV12-3 or TRBV12-4 and TRBJ1-5, with D possibly matching TRBD1 (5 bases). CDR3 length: 14 residues. Deletions cut 6 bases from V and 0 bases from J, with 9 bases between. Here the CDR3 reads CASRSDSSNQPQHF. CDR3 nucleotide sequence: TGTGCCAGCAGGTCCGACAGTAGCAATCAGCCCCAGCATTTT.

This clonotype was observed many times. V gene TRBV28 combines with J gene TRBJ2-1; 12 nucleotides align to TRBD2. There are 13 residues in the CDR3. Trimming cost V 6 bases and J 7 bases; bases outside gene matches: 1. From germline, CDR1 is MDHEN and CDR2 SYDVKM. CDR3 residues: CASRTSGRNEQFF. The CDR3 DNA reads as TGTGCCAGCAGGACTAGCGGGAGAAATGAGCAGTTCTTC.

The rearrangement uses TRBV28 and TRBJ1-1; D gene uncertain. V shed 2 bases and J shed 5 bases, with 12 bases lying between them. This CDR3 is built from 14 residues. The germline CDR1 and CDR2 sequences are MDHEN and SYDVKM. CDR3 coding DNA: TGTGCCAGCAGTTTAACCAGTGGTGGGACTGAAGCTTTCTTT. This sequence encodes CASSLTSGGTEAFF. Together with reference TRBV28 and TRBJ1-1, the CDR3 gives the full variable domain: DVKVTQSSRYLVKRTGEKVFLECVQDMDHENMFWYRQDPGLGLRLIYFSYDVKMKEKGDIPEGYSVSREKKERFSLILESASTNQTSMYLCASSLTSGGTEAFFGQGTRLTVV.

The chain carries TRBV6-5 and TRBJ2-3, with D possibly matching TRBD1 (5 bases). The CDR3 is made up of 17 amino acids. V dropped 0 bases and J dropped 0 bases, with 13 bases sitting between them. Looked up from germline, CDR1 is MNHEY and CDR2 is SVGAGI. The CDR3 DNA sequence: TGTGCCAGCAGTTACTCCGACAGTACCCCTAGCACAGATACGCAGTATTTT. Amino acid sequence: CASSYSDSTPSTDTQYF.

This clonotype was detected only once. This clone may be a read error of a much larger clone one base away. The J gene is TRBJ2-2, the V gene TRBV24-1; the D gene is possibly TRBD1 (5 bases). The germline gives CDR1 KGHDR, CDR2 SFDVKD. This CDR3 comprises 18 residues. V was cut by 3 bases and J by 1 base, with 17 bases left in between. CDR3 protein: CATSDLSKGDRNTGELFF. CDR3 DNA: TGTGCCACCAGTGATCTGAGCAAAGGGGATAGGAACACCGGGGAGCTGTTTTTT.

This clonotype was seen only a few times. The chain is built from TRBV18 and TRBJ2-3; 10 bases agree with TRBD1. The CDR3 is made up of 15 amino acids. After removal of 2 bases from V and 4 bases from J, the junction contained 3 bases not matched to a gene. CDR1 is KGHSH, CDR2 LQKENI, per germline. Here the CDR3 DNA reads TGTGCCAGCTCACCAGGGACAGGGGTGGCAGATACGCAGTATTTT. It codes for CASSPGTGVADTQYF.